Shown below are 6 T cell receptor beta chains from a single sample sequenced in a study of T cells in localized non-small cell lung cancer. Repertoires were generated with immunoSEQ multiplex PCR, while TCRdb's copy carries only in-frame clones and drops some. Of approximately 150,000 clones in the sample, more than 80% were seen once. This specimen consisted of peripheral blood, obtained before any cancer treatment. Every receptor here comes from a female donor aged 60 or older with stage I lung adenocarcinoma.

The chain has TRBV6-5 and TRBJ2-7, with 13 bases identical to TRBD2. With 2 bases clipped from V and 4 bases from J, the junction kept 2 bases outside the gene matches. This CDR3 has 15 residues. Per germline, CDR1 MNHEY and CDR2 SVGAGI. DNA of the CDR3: TGTGCCAGCAGTTACCGGACTAGCGGGAGTTACGAGCAGTACTTC. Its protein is CASSYRTSGSYEQYF.

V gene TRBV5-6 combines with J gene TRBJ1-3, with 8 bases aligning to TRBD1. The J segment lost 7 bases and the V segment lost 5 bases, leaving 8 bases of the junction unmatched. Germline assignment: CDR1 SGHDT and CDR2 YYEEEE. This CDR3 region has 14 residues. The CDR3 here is CASRTTGARNTIYF. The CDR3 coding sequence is TGTGCCAGCAGAACGACAGGGGCACGGAACACCATATATTTT. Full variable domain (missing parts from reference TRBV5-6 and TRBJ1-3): DAGVTQSPTHLIKTRGQQVTLRCSPKSGHDTVSWYQQALGQGPQFIFQYYEEEERQRGNFPDRFSGHQFPNYSSELNVNALLLGDSALYLCASRTTGARNTIYFGEGSWLTVV.

CDR3 sequence reads: CASSEEGQGLGEQYF. Here the CDR3 DNA reads TGCGCCAGCAGTGAAGAGGGACAGGGGTTGGGCGAGCAGTACTTC. V gene TRBV10-1 combines with J gene TRBJ2-7; 10 bases are a match to TRBD1. The CDR3 contains 15 residues. V shed 3 bases, J shed 6 bases, and the junction held 8 bases outside the gene matches. Germline lookup yields CDR1 WNHNN and CDR2 SYGVQD (reference sequence).

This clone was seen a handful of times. CDR3 DNA: TGTGCCAGCAGTAACCCAGGGGTTCCCGGGGAGCTGTTTTTT. It specifies CASSNPGVPGELFF. The chain uses TRBV6-5 and TRBJ2-2, with D perhaps matching TRBD1 (6 bases). The CDR3 is 14 residues long. V was cut by 5 bases and J by 6 bases, with 13 bases left in between. Germline CDR1 is MNHEY and CDR2 is SVGAGI.

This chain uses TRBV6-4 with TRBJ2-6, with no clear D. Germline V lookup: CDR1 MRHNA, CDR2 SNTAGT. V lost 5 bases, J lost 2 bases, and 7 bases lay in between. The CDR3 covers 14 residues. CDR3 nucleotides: TGTGCCAGCAGTCCAGGTCCTGGGGCCAACGTCCTGACTTTC. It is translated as CASSPGPGANVLTF.

In DNA, the CDR3 is TGTGCCAGTAGTATGCAGGGGGCTGTGATAGATACGCAGTATTTT. It codes for CASSMQGAVIDTQYF. The chain is built from TRBV19 and TRBJ2-3; TRBD1 agrees at 8 bases. J was trimmed by 5 bases and V by 3 bases; bases with no gene match: 7. This CDR3 contains 15 residues. CDR1 and CDR2 from the germline V gene are LNHDA and SQIVND (reference sequence).